Listed here is a single T cell receptor (beta chain). This sample is part of a study of control samples from healthy donors and cancer patients. The data were produced by immunoSEQ multiplex PCR, yet TCRdb's version contains in-frame clones alone and is incomplete. The table shows roughly 120,000 clones, with just over 90% occurring only once. The length of the CDR3 is 15 residues. CDR1 SGHTA and CDR2 FQGNSA come from the germline V gene. Deletions cut 1 base from V and 7 bases from J, with 14 bases between. The rearrangement uses TRBV7-2 and TRBJ1-5, with TRBD1 as a possible D gene (5 bases). The specimen sequenced was PBMCs. The TCR comes from a man between 45 and 60 years old with head and neck cancer. CDR3 region: CASSLEVEGRQPQHF. The CDR3 DNA reads TGTGCCAGCAGCTTAGAGGTAGAGGGGAGACAGCCCCAGCATTTT.